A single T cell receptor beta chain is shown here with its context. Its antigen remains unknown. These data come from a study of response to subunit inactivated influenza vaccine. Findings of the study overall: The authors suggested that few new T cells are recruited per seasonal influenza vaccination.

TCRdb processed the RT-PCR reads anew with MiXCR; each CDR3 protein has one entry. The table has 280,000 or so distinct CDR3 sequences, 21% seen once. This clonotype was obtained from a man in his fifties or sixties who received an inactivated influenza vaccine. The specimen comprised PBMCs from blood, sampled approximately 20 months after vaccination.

The CDR3 reads CASSLSDAMNTEAFF. The CDR3 DNA sequence: TGTGCCAGCAGCTTATCTGACGCAATGAACACTGAAGCTTTCTTT. V is TRBV11-2 and J is TRBJ1-1; D uncertain. This CDR3 spans 15 amino acids. CDR1 is SGHAT, CDR2 FQNNGV, per germline. V lost 2 bases and J 0 bases, leaving 10 bases between the germline ends.